The sequence of this T cell receptor beta chain was determined in a study of control samples from healthy donors and cancer patients. This clone was observed once. TCRdb's copy holds only in-frame clones and misses some; the assay was immunoSEQ multiplex PCR. Here the sample spans approximately 170,000 clones, nearly 90% being singletons. With 10 bases removed from V and 2 bases from J, the gap between germline ends came to 12 bases. From germline, CDR1 is KGHSH and CDR2 LQKENI. CDR3 length equals 12 residues. The receptor was isolated from a woman between 45 and 60 years old in good health. The V gene is TRBV18, the J gene TRBJ2-7, with D tentatively TRBD2 (5 bases). The sequenced sample consisted of blood. The CDR3 reads CATSGPTYEQYF. DNA of the CDR3: TGTGCCACGAGCGGACCTACCTACGAGCAGTACTTC.